This T cell receptor (beta chain) stems from a study of blood T cell repertoires in COVID-19. Data came from immunoSEQ multiplex PCR; TCRdb stores just in-frame clones and leaves some out. Of about 46,000 clones in the sample, more than 70% were seen once. Sequencing used peripheral blood. The receptor comes from a man aged 80 or over with active COVID-19.

The CDR3 here is CASKGGGGWQNYGYTF. As DNA, the CDR3 is TGTGCCAGCAAAGGAGGGGGGGGTTGGCAGAACTATGGCTACACCTTC. J is TRBJ1-2 and V is TRBV2, with a possible D match to TRBD1 (6 bases). The CDR3 consists of 16 residues. Trimming removed 7 bases from V and 2 bases from J, with 20 bases in between. CDR1 and CDR2 from the germline V gene are SNHLY and FYNNEI.